Listed here are 4 T cell receptor beta chains from one sample, sequenced in a study of prognosis after radiotherapy for stage I lung cancer. Starting from genomic DNA, TCR beta CDR3 was amplified through two-round multiplex PCR. First-round PCR amplification was performed with primers specific to each TRBV and TRBJ gene. MiXCR, run by TCRdb on the multiplex PCR reads, gives a single entry per CDR3 protein. The data contain 15,000 to 20,000 distinct CDR3 sequences, over 25% of them singletons. Sequences were derived from PBMCs, sampled before or after stereotactic body radiation therapy (not recorded which). The receptors were gathered from a donor older than 45 with non-small cell lung cancer.

This clonotype was seen more than once but under ten times. This sequence may be a read error, since a much larger clone differs from it by one base. The CDR3 region has the DNA TGTGCCAGCAGACGGGGTGCTAGGGACTATGGCTACACCTTC. Translating it yields CASRRGARDYGYTF. The V and J genes are TRBV28 and TRBJ1-2, with unresolved D. Per germline, CDR1 MDHEN and CDR2 SYDVKM. Trimming stripped 6 bases from V and 3 bases from J, with 14 bases between. This CDR3 region has 14 residues.

This clonotype was observed at least ten times. The chain joins TRBV4-1 to TRBJ1-3; D not certain. Between the trimmed V and J ends, which lost 2 bases and 4 bases, there was a span of 6 bases. The germline V gene has CDR1 MGHRA and CDR2 YSYEKL. The CDR3 covers 13 residues. For the CDR3, the DNA is TGCGCCAGCAGCCAAACTCAGGGAAACACCATATATTTT. Translated: CASSQTQGNTIYF.

This clonotype was picked up many times. The chain is built from TRBV27 and TRBJ2-3; TRBD2 agrees at 7 bases. Germline trimming cut 4 bases from V and 2 bases from J; bases unmatched to any gene: 15. The CDR3 extends over 18 amino acids. CDR1 and CDR2 from the germline V gene are MNHEY and SMNVEV (reference sequence). DNA for the CDR3: TGTGCCAGCAGTTCCGGGGTAGCGGGTATTGTGGACACAGATACGCAGTATTTT. Its translation: CASSSGVAGIVDTDTQYF.

This clonotype was counted ten times or more. This chain links TRBV6-2 or TRBV6-3 with TRBJ2-7; D is perhaps TRBD2 (6 bases). CDR1 and CDR2 from the germline V gene are MNHEY and SVGEGT. Between the trimmed V and J ends, which lost 2 bases and 2 bases, there was a span of 22 bases. This CDR3 comprises 18 residues. Here the CDR3 DNA reads TGTGCCAGCAGTTACAAATCTTGGCCGGGACTTACCCCCTACGAGCAGTACTTC. Translating it yields CASSYKSWPGLTPYEQYF.